The entry below gives a single T cell receptor beta chain sequence along with its context. This specimen belongs to a study of PD-1 and CTLA-4 blockade in melanoma. V was clipped by 1 base and J by 4 bases, with 2 bases between them. CDR3 length: 12 amino acids. Per the germline V gene, CDR1 is KGHDR and CDR2 is SFDVKD. The data were produced by immunoSEQ multiplex PCR, yet TCRdb's version contains in-frame clones alone and is incomplete. Seen here are 32,000 or so clones, approximately 88% observed once, and the top ten hold around 8.5%. The sample in question was CD8+ T cells from peripheral blood, obtained before anti-PD-1 treatment. The chain combines TRBV24-1 with TRBJ2-3; D gene unclear. This sequence was found in a human donor with melanoma. The CDR3 loop reads CATSDFSDTQYF. The CDR3 coding sequence is TGTGCCACCAGTGATTTTTCAGATACGCAGTATTTT.